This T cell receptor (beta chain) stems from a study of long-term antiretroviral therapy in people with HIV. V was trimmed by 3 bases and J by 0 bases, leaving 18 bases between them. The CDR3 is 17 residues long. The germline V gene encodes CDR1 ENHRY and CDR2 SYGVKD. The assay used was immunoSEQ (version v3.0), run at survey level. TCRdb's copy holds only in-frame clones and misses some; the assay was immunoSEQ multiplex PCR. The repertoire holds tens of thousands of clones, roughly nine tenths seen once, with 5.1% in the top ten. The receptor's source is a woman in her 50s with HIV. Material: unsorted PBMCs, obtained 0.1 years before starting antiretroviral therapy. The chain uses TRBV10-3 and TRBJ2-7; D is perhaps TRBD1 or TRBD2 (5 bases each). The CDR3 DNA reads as TGTGCCATCAGTGACTGGGACCGGGGACGGGTCTCCTACGAGCAGTACTTC. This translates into CAISDWDRGRVSYEQYF.